This TCR beta chain was observed in a study of blood T cell repertoires in COVID-19. Study in general: Some COVID-19 samples were acute and others convalescent; all came from the United States, Italy and Spain. PBMCs, B-cell-depleted T cells, or T cells were the source of the cDNA or gDNA that made up the material.

Per the original data handling: Reference gene primers were amplified, and this amplification served to estimate nucleated cell counts. Data came from immunoSEQ multiplex PCR; TCRdb stores just in-frame clones and leaves some out. That table is the source of V, J and clone size, and D and trimming were worked out from the DNA. Of over 150,000 clones in the sample, about 79% were seen once. This clone is a singleton in its sample. Trimming removed 0 bases at V and 5 bases at J, with 8 bases between. Germline values: CDR1 SGHNT, CDR2 YYREEE (reference sequence). The CDR3 sequence is 13 residues long. V gene TRBV5-4 combines with J gene TRBJ1-2, with D perhaps matching TRBD1 (6 bases). The TCR comes from a woman in her sixties or seventies with acute or convalescent COVID-19. The source material was peripheral blood. CDR3 sequence reads: CASSLGDMYGYTF. In DNA, the CDR3 is TGTGCCAGCAGCTTGGGGGACATGTATGGCTACACCTTC. The variable domain in full, with the rest retrieved from reference TRBV5-4 and TRBJ1-2, is ETGVTQSPTHLIKTRGQQVTLRCSSQSGHNTVSWYQQALGQGPQFIFQYYREEENGRGNFPPRFSGLQFPNYSSELNVNALELDDSALYLCASSLGDMYGYTFGSGTRLTVV.